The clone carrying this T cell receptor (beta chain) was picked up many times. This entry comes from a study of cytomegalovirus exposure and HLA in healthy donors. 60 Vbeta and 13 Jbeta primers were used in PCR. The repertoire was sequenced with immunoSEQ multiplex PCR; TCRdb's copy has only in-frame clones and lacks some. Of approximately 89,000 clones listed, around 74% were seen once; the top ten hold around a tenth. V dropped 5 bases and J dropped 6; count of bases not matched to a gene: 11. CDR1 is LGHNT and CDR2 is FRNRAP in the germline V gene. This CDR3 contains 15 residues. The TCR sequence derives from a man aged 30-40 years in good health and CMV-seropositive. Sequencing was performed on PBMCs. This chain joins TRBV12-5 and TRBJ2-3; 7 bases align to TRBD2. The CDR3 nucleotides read TGTGCTAGTGGTCTGGGACTACACAACGCCGATACGCAGTATTTT. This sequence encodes CASGLGLHNADTQYF.